This T cell receptor beta chain appears in the sequencing data of a study of CD8 T cells in ankylosing spondylitis. General study points: A number of the motif variants had already been described in reactive arthritis synovial fluid and blood. A TCR beta motif of fewer than ten highly homologous variants seemed to mark ankylosing spondylitis blood. There was reportedly significant enrichment of clones that were disease-linked in matched ankylosing spondylitis synovial fluid.

5'-RACE, quantitative and with molecular barcodes, yielded the TCR beta libraries. MiXCR, applied by TCRdb to the 5' RACE reads, yields one record per CDR3 protein. This table has approximately 140,000 distinct CDR3 sequences, approximately 8.4% appearing once. The CDR3 has 13 amino acids. Germline V gives CDR1 SEHNR, CDR2 FQNEAQ (reference sequence). Between the trimmed V and J ends, which lost 7 bases and 6 bases, there was a span of 15 bases. This clonotype appeared many times. Antigen specificity is unknown. The V call is TRBV7-9, the J call TRBJ1-1; D unresolved. This receptor was identified in a male donor with ankylosing spondylitis. The sequenced sample consisted of synovial fluid, either unsorted or a sorted T cell fraction (not recorded which). The DNA for the CDR3 is TGTGCCAGCACCATAATCATAGGCGCTGAAGCTTTCTTT. Protein sequence: CASTIIIGAEAFF.